These T cell receptor beta chains were read from a single sample in a study of blood T cell repertoires in COVID-19. Sequenced by immunoSEQ multiplex PCR; TCRdb stores in-frame clones only, minus some. Of approximately 110,000 clones listed, around 90% are singletons. The sequencing input was peripheral blood. The receptors shown here come from a woman in her 50s with acute or convalescent COVID-19. Both conserved end residues are part of each CDR3. Size values are once, few and many counts, or a class for expanded clones, and some rows have none.

CDR3 length	V gene	clone size	J gene	CDR3 protein
15	TRBV19	-	TRBJ1-5	CASSTGTGGRQPQHF
16	TRBV5-1	once	TRBJ1-6	CASSLSPGQGSAPLHF
16	TRBV11-2	-	TRBJ2-7	CASSKVRGDSPYEQYF
12	TRBV19	-	TRBJ1-2	CATLGAGGRYTF
16	TRBV2	-	TRBJ1-5	CASSWSGQGINQPQHF
13	TRBV5-5	-	TRBJ1-4	CASRQGDNEKLFF
16	TRBV27	-	TRBJ1-6	CASSPAGRAPNSPLHF
17	TRBV9	-	TRBJ2-1	CASSASPSLGLSGEQFF
16	TRBV7-8	-	TRBJ1-1	CASSPRDKLTVTEAFF
15	TRBV5-6	-	TRBJ2-2	CASSLEPGRPGELFF
13	TRBV7-2	-	TRBJ2-5	CASSPGGRETQYF
14	TRBV19	-	TRBJ1-2	CASSTREVVYGYTF
14	TRBV5-6	-	TRBJ2-7	CASSLDGNDNEQYF
15	TRBV2	few	TRBJ2-7	CASSVNSGTTYEQYF
13	TRBV6-5	-	TRBJ2-1	CASRVLAAGEQFF
16	TRBV5-1	-	TRBJ2-1	CASTSKRTSSSNEQFF
16	TRBV10-2	-	TRBJ2-1	CASRGIRGREGNEQFF
15	TRBV2	-	TRBJ1-2	CASRISQGAGYGYTF
13	TRBV5-1	-	TRBJ2-2	CASSLGQTGELFF
14	TRBV25-1	-	TRBJ2-5	CASSVTGEQETQYF
15	TRBV4-1	-	TRBJ2-5	CASSPLGQGRETQYF
14	TRBV3-1/TRBV3-2	-	TRBJ1-1	CASSLGQGGTEAFF
16	TRBV19	-	TRBJ2-3	CASSLRTGWSTDTQYF
13	TRBV7-6	once	TRBJ1-1	CASSLDTNTEAFF
15	TRBV7-3	-	TRBJ2-5	CASSSMGDSQETQYF
12	TRBV3-1/TRBV3-2	-	TRBJ1-2	CASSQTQGGYTF
13	TRBV7-9	once	TRBJ1-4	CASSWNDREKLFF
19	TRBV7-9	-	TRBJ1-4	CASSLVGRGLSATNEKLFF
15	TRBV13	-	TRBJ2-2	CASSFGTGGTGELFF
14	TRBV10-1	-	TRBJ2-3	CASSDGGNADTQYF
15	TRBV2	few	TRBJ2-2	CASGLIQGITGELFF
16	TRBV6-5	-	TRBJ1-1	CASSYSAGEGNTEAFF
15	TRBV6-5	-	TRBJ2-1	CASRTSGSSYNEQFF
15	TRBV5-6	-	TRBJ2-7	CASSSKDRGGYEQYF
14	TRBV28	-	TRBJ2-7	CASSPGTLSYEQYF
16	TRBV2	-	TRBJ1-4	CASSAQGLGTNEKLFF
16	TRBV18	-	TRBJ2-2	CASSPPLPAHTGELFF
15	TRBV5-4	-	TRBJ2-6	CASSLDGSGANVLTF